Included here is one T cell receptor (beta chain) sequence, with context. Profiled with immunoSEQ multiplex PCR; TCRdb holds only in-frame clones, not every one. This table holds about 65,000 clones, approximately 90% found once. This sample stems from a study of OX40 agonist ivuxolimab in advanced cancers. CDR3 length: 13 residues. Germline CDR1 reads SGHTA; CDR2 reads FQGNSA. V was trimmed by 6 bases and J by 0 bases, leaving 5 bases between them. This specimen consisted of CD4+ or CD8+ T cells sorted from blood, obtained in a trial of the OX40 agonist ivuxolimab. V and J are TRBV7-2 and TRBJ2-2; D is ambiguous. The clonotype was recovered from an adult with an advanced solid tumor such as melanoma, head and neck, liver or kidney cancer. The CDR3 loop is CASSPTNTGELFF. The CDR3 bases are TGTGCCAGCAGTCCAACGAACACCGGGGAGCTGTTTTTT.